This T cell receptor beta chain was observed in a study of shared T cell receptors in the human thymus. The protocol was immunoSEQ multiplex PCR, while the TCRdb copy is restricted to in-frame clones and leaves out a portion. The sample lists around 730,000 clones, roughly 85% occurring once. Germline values: CDR1 SGHDT, CDR2 YYEEEE. The CDR3 length is 18 residues. Deletions cut 2 bases from V and 0 bases from J, with 19 bases between. The sample was also linked to a second study, of human thymus T cells. Per that paper: Infants served as donors; they were healthy and Finnish and were having corrective surgery for congenital heart defects. Resected material from corrective heart surgery provided the thymus tissue analysed. Thymic and blood repertoires showed apparently biased V and J gene usage. As related research reported, thymic repertoires overlapped highly among unrelated individuals.

The J gene is TRBJ2-3, the V gene TRBV5-6; weak D call: TRBD1 (6 bases). The sequence came from a girl under two years old with a congenital heart defect. The sample taken for sequencing was thymocytes. The CDR3 is CASSFNHRDIISTDTQYF. DNA of the CDR3: TGTGCCAGCAGCTTTAACCACCGGGACATAATTAGCACAGATACGCAGTATTTT.